The 2 T cell receptor beta chains given below trace back to one sample, sequenced in a study of blood T cell repertoires in COVID-19. Profiling relied on immunoSEQ multiplex PCR, and the TCRdb table lists in-frame clones only, not all of them. The profile shows about 75,000 clones, around 74% of them singletons. The sample comprised peripheral blood. These receptors were collected from a human donor with acute or convalescent COVID-19. The donor label of this sample is uncertain.

V and J are TRBV12-3 or TRBV12-4 and TRBJ2-5; D may be TRBD2 (5 bases). This CDR3 has 13 residues. The ends were cut back, 6 bases at V and 5 bases at J, with 13 bases in the middle. Here the CDR3 DNA reads TGTGCCAGCAGGGCGGGCGTGGGCGAGACCCAGTACTTC. This codes for CASRAGVGETQYF.

The genes are TRBV11-2 and TRBJ1-1, with 7 bases identical to TRBD1. Per germline, CDR1 SGHAT and CDR2 FQNNGV. This CDR3 is built from 17 residues. V was clipped by 5 bases and J by 0 bases; unmatched bases: 12. The CDR3 coding sequence is TGTGCCAGCAGCACCCAAGGGACAGCAGCCATGAACACTGAAGCTTTCTTT. The encoded protein is CASSTQGTAAMNTEAFF.